The text below deals with one TCR beta chain. The antigen is undetermined. The PCR made use of 60 Vbeta and 13 Jbeta primers. Method: immunoSEQ multiplex PCR; TCRdb's copy keeps in-frame clones and lacks some. This table has around 150,000 clones, over 75% appearing once. These data are taken from a study of cytomegalovirus exposure and HLA in healthy donors. Study-level results: Cytomegalovirus-associated status was assigned to about 150 TCR beta chains.

The sequence was collected from a woman younger than 30 in good health and CMV-seronegative. Material: PBMCs.

CDR3 DNA: TGTGCCAGCGTCCGCCGGGGACTTAACTACAATGAGCAGTTCTTC. Its translation: CASVRRGLNYNEQFF. The chain carries TRBV6-8 and TRBJ2-1; D might be TRBD2 (6 bases). This CDR3 is built from 15 residues. V gave up 8 bases and J gave up 3 bases, with 17 bases separating them. The germline CDR1 and CDR2 sequences are MNHGY and SAAAGT.